This is a list of T cell receptor beta chains from one sample in a study of response to subunit inactivated influenza vaccine. TCRdb re-called the RT-PCR reads with MiXCR, one entry per CDR3 protein. In the table there are approximately 500,000 distinct CDR3 sequences, approximately 12% of which are singletons. Sequenced material: PBMCs from blood, taken about 6 weeks after vaccination. All receptors come from a man aged 45-65 years who received an inactivated influenza vaccine. Each CDR3 is given with its conserved first and last residue. A D gene is named only where the DNA matches it firmly. Rows may omit the clone size; those that give it use once, few, many or a size class.

v_call	d_call	j_call	clone_size	cdr3_nt	cdr3_aa
TRBV4-2	TRBD2	TRBJ2-7	few	TGTGCCAGCAGCCACCCCAAGGGCGGGGGAAGCTCCTACGAGCAGTACTTC	CASSHPKGGGSSYEQYF
TRBV7-9	-	TRBJ2-7	-	TGTGCCAGCAGCAAAGTACAGGGTCGGGTAACCTACGAGCAGTACTTC	CASSKVQGRVTYEQYF
TRBV12-3/TRBV12-4	-	TRBJ1-5	few	TGTGCCAGCAGTTTTGAGGGGTTGCGGCCCCAGCATTTT	CASSFEGLRPQHF
TRBV6-1	TRBD2	TRBJ2-1	-	TGTGCCAGCAGGATCCAGAGCGGGAGGAGGAAAGAGCAGTTCTTC	CASRIQSGRRKEQFF
TRBV28	-	TRBJ1-6	-	TGTGCCAGCAGTTTAAGCCGCCAGTCTAATTCACCCCTCCACTTT	CASSLSRQSNSPLHF
TRBV7-8	-	TRBJ2-4	few	TGTGCCAGCAGCTTAGAGGGGCGACGGAGACTAGCCAAAAACATTCAGTACTTC	CASSLEGRRRLAKNIQYF
TRBV6-2/TRBV6-3	-	TRBJ1-6	few	TGTGCCAGCAGTTCCCATCAACAAACAAACGGTTCACCCCTCCACTTT	CASSSHQQTNGSPLHF
TRBV3-1	-	TRBJ1-6	-	TGTGCCAGCAGCCAAGAAACTGGTTCACCCCTCCACTTT	CASSQETGSPLHF
TRBV5-6	-	TRBJ2-3	few	TGTGCCAGCAGCTTGTTTGATCGTGAAAGCACAGATACGCAGTATTTT	CASSLFDRESTDTQYF
TRBV20-1	-	TRBJ1-5	few	TGCAGTGCTTCCAGGGGAAATAGCAATCAGCCCCAGCATTTT	CSASRGNSNQPQHF
TRBV20-1	-	TRBJ1-1	many	TGCAGTGCGAAGGACTCCTTGAGCGTAGCTTTCTTT	CSAKDSLSVAFF
TRBV12-3/TRBV12-4	-	TRBJ2-7	many	TGTGCCAGCAGTTTCAGGCTAGATTCCTACGAGCAGTACTTC	CASSFRLDSYEQYF
TRBV11-1	TRBD2	TRBJ2-1	few	TGTGCCAGCAGCCCAGCCTATGGGATAGCGGGAACCTACAATGAGCAGTTCTTC	CASSPAYGIAGTYNEQFF
TRBV20-1	TRBD2	TRBJ2-1	few	TGCAGTGCCCCAAGCGGGAGGGCCCAGGGTGAGCAGTTCTTC	CSAPSGRAQGEQFF
TRBV27	TRBD1	TRBJ2-7	-	TGTGCCAGCAGTTTGACAGGGGGCCGGTACGAGCAGTACTTC	CASSLTGGRYEQYF
TRBV19	-	TRBJ2-3	-	TGTGCCACCTCTCGGACCTCTGGGAGAACAGATACGCAGTATTTT	CATSRTSGRTDTQYF
TRBV6-5	TRBD2	TRBJ2-7	-	TGTGCCAGCAGATTAGCGGGAGGAAACGAGCAGTACTTC	CASRLAGGNEQYF
TRBV5-1	-	TRBJ2-5	many	TGCGCCAGCAGCATGGACCCTACCCGGGCCCAGTACTTC	CASSMDPTRAQYF
TRBV15	-	TRBJ2-7	many	TGTGCCACCAGCAGAGATCTCTCCGGGTCCTACGAGCAGTACTTC	CATSRDLSGSYEQYF
TRBV6-5	TRBD2	TRBJ2-7	-	TGTGCCAGCAGTTACGTGGCTAGCGGGGGGGCTTCAAGACACTACGAGCAGTACTTC	CASSYVASGGASRHYEQYF
TRBV20-1	TRBD2	TRBJ2-1	-	TGCAGTGCTAGGGGAGGACTAGCGGGAGCTGAGCAGTTCTTC	CSARGGLAGAEQFF
TRBV29-1	TRBD1	TRBJ1-5	few	TGCAGCGCTTGGGGGGGACAGCACAATCAGCCCCAGCATTTT	CSAWGGQHNQPQHF
TRBV10-3	-	TRBJ2-1	few	TGTGCCATCACTTCGTCCAATGAGCAGTTCTTC	CAITSSNEQFF
TRBV6-1	TRBD1	TRBJ1-6	-	TGTGCCAGCAGTCAGGACAGGATGTATTCACCCCTCCACTTT	CASSQDRMYSPLHF
TRBV10-3	-	TRBJ2-3	many	TGTGCCATCAGTGAGGGGGGCCATGAAACAGATACGCAGTATTTT	CAISEGGHETDTQYF
TRBV12-3/TRBV12-4	-	TRBJ1-1	few	TGTGCCAGCAGTTCCCCCGGGGGCTTCCTGAACACTGAAGCTTTCTTT	CASSSPGGFLNTEAFF
TRBV29-1	TRBD1	TRBJ2-1	-	TGCAGTGTTCCACTGGGACAGGGAACCTACAATGAGCAGTTCTTC	CSVPLGQGTYNEQFF
TRBV18	-	TRBJ2-2	many	TGTGCCAGCTCACCTCGATCTCTGGGAGAGAACACCGGGGAGCTGTTTTTT	CASSPRSLGENTGELFF
TRBV20-1	TRBD2	TRBJ2-3	few	TGCAGTGCTAAAGCGGGAGCCCCAGATACGCAGTATTTT	CSAKAGAPDTQYF
TRBV20-1	-	TRBJ2-7	few	TGCAGTGCTAGAAAAGGGGGTAGCTACGAGCAGTACTTC	CSARKGGSYEQYF
TRBV10-3	TRBD1	TRBJ1-2	few	TGTGCCATCAGTGACCCTCAACAGGGGTTAGGCTACACCTTC	CAISDPQQGLGYTF
TRBV4-3	-	TRBJ2-3	-	TGCGCCAGCAGCCAAGACCCCACTGTGGGGATAAGCACAGATACGCAGTATTTT	CASSQDPTVGISTDTQYF
TRBV24-1	-	TRBJ2-1	few	TGTGCCACCAGTGACTCCGGGACCACCTTCACTGAGCAGTTCTTC	CATSDSGTTFTEQFF
TRBV4-3	TRBD2	TRBJ2-4	many	TGCGCCAGCAGTCCGACTAGCGGGGGAGCAAACATTCAGTACTTC	CASSPTSGGANIQYF
TRBV10-3	-	TRBJ2-2	few	TGTGCCATCAGTGAGGGACTCCCCGATAGGGGCACCGGGGAGCTGTTTTTT	CAISEGLPDRGTGELFF
TRBV7-2	-	TRBJ2-3	-	TGTGCCAGCAGCTTAGAACCGGTAACAGATACGCAGTATTTT	CASSLEPVTDTQYF
TRBV5-1	-	TRBJ1-3	-	TGCGCCAGCAAGGAGAGCTCTGGAAACACCATATATTTT	CASKESSGNTIYF